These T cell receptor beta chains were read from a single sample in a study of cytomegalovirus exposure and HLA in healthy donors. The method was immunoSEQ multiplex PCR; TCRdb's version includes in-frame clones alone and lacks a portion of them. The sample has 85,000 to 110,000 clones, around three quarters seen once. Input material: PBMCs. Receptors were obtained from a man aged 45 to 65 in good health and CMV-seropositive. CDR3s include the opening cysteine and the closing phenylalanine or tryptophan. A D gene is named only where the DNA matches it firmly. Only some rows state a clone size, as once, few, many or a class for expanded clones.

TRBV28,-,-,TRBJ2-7,TGTGCCAGCAGTTTAGCGGGACCGTACGAGCAGTACTTC,CASSLAGPYEQYF
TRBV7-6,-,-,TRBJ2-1,TGTGCCAGCAGCTTAAGTCCGCAAGGGGGTGAGCAGTTCTTC,CASSLSPQGGEQFF
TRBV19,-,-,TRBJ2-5,TGTGCCAGTAGTATTGGGGGGACTCCGGCTAAAGAGACCCAGTACTTC,CASSIGGTPAKETQYF
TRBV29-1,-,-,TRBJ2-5,TGCAGCGTCTCAGACAGGGCGGGGGAGACCCAGTACTTC,CSVSDRAGETQYF
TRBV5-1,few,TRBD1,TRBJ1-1,TGCGCCAGCAGTTCCGGGACAGAAAACACTGAAGCTTTCTTT,CASSSGTENTEAFF
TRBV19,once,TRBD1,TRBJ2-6,TGTGCCAGTAGCGGGGGACAGGGGTTCGCTGGGGCCAACGTCCTGACTTTC,CASSGGQGFAGANVLTF
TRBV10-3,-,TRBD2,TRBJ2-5,TGTGCCATCAGTGAGTCTAGCGGGAGAGAGACCCAGTACTTC,CAISESSGRETQYF
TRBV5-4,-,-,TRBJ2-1,TGTGCCAGCAGCCCCAGAGGCTACAATGAGCAGTTCTTC,CASSPRGYNEQFF
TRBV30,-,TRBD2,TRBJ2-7,TGTGCCTGGAGGCCCCCCGGGGGGATCGTCTCCTACGAGCAGTACTTC,CAWRPPGGIVSYEQYF
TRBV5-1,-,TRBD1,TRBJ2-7,TGCGCCAGCAGGGGACAGGGGGCGATGGGCGAGCAGTACTTC,CASRGQGAMGEQYF
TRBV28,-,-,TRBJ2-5,TGTGCCAGCAGAAAAGACAGACCACGTTGGGAGACCCAGTACTTC,CASRKDRPRWETQYF
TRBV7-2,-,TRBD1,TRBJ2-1,TGTGCCAGCAGCCTATCCGGGACAGATTCCTACAATGAGCAGTTCTTC,CASSLSGTDSYNEQFF
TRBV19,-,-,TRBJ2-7,TGTGCCAGCACTGGTGTAAACTACGAGCAGTACTTC,CASTGVNYEQYF
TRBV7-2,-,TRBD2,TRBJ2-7,TGTGCCAGCAGAACTAGCGGGGCTGTTTTCGAGCAGTACTTC,CASRTSGAVFEQYF
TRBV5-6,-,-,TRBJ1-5,TGTGCCAGCAGCATTACCGACAGGTCGGATAGCAATCAGCCCCAGCATTTT,CASSITDRSDSNQPQHF
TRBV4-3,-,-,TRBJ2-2,TGCGCCAGCAGCCAAGAAGGGGGACAAACCGGGGAGCTGTTTTTT,CASSQEGGQTGELFF
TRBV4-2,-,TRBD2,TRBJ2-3,TGTGCCAGCAGCCAAGAGGTAGCGGGGGGACTCGATACGCAGTATTTT,CASSQEVAGGLDTQYF
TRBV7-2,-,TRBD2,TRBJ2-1,TGTGCCAGCAGCTTGGGACTAGCGGGTAACTCCTACAATGAGCAGTTCTTC,CASSLGLAGNSYNEQFF
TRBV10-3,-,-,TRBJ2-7,TGTGCCATCAGGAGAGCGGGCATCGAGCAGTACTTC,CAIRRAGIEQYF
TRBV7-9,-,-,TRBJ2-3,TGTGCCAGCAGCTGGGCCCCGCTAGCCGGCACAGATACGCAGTATTTT,CASSWAPLAGTDTQYF
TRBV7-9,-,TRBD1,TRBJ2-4,TGTGCCAGCAGCTTAGGTCGGACAGGTACCAAAAACATTCAGTACTTC,CASSLGRTGTKNIQYF
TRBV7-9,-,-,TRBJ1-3,TGTGCCAGCAGCGCCGACAGGAACTCTGGAAACACCATATATTTT,CASSADRNSGNTIYF
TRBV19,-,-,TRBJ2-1,TGTGCCAGTAGTATGTCACTGAGCTCCTACAATGAGCAGTTCTTC,CASSMSLSSYNEQFF
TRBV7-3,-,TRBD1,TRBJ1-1,TGTGCCAGCAGCAACACTCCAGGGGGCCAAGCTTTCTTT,CASSNTPGGQAFF
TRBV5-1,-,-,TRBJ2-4,TGCGCCAGCAGCCCCTATTCCGAGGCCAAAAACATTCAGTACTTC,CASSPYSEAKNIQYF
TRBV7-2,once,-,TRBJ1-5,TGTGCCTCCCGGCGCGGGGGGCTCAGCAATCAGCCCCAGCATTTT,CASRRGGLSNQPQHF
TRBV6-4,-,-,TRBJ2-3,TGTGCCAGCAGTGACGATGGGGGGAGCACGGATACGCAGTATTTT,CASSDDGGSTDTQYF
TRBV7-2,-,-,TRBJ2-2,TGTGCCAGCAGCTTAAAGCCCCGAGAGAGCACCGGGGAGCTGTTTTTT,CASSLKPRESTGELFF
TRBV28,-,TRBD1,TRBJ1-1,TGTGCCAGCACGGTTCCGACAGGGCAGAACACTGAAGCTTCCTTT,CASTVPTGQNTEASF
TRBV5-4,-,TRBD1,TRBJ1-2,TGTGCCAGCAGCTTGCCAGGGGGAGATGGCTACACCTTC,CASSLPGGDGYTF
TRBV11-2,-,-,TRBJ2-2,TGTGCCAGCAGCTTAGCTTCCTACCGGGAGCTGTTTTTT,CASSLASYRELFF
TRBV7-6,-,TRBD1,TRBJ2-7,TGTGCCAGCATCAGCAATAGGTGGACAGGGTCCGACTACGAGCAGTACTTC,CASISNRWTGSDYEQYF
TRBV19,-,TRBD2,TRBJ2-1,TGTGCCAGTAGTCCTGGAGGGACTAGCCCCCCTTACAATGAGCAGTTCTTC,CASSPGGTSPPYNEQFF
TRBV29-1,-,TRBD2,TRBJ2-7,TGCAGCGTTTCCGGACTAGCGGGAGGTCGCTACGAGCAGTACTTC,CSVSGLAGGRYEQYF
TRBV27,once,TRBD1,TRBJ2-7,TGTGCCAGCGGGAGGGACAGGGGTCCCTACGAGCAGTACTTC,CASGRDRGPYEQYF
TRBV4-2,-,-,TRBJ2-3,TGTGCCAGCAGCCAAGGACAGGGAGGCGGGAGGGATACGCAGTATTTT,CASSQGQGGGRDTQYF
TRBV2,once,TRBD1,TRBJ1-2,TGTGCCAGCACCCCGGGACAGCCACTCGGCTACACCTTC,CASTPGQPLGYTF
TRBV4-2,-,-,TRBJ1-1,TGTGCCAGCAGCCAAGATCGCGGAAGCACTGAAGCTTTCTTT,CASSQDRGSTEAFF
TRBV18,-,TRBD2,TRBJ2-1,TGTGCCAGCTCACCACCCCGGGAGGGGGAGCAGTTCTTC,CASSPPREGEQFF
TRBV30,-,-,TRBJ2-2,TGTGCCTGGAGTGTTGGGCCTATCGGGGAGCTGTTTTTT,CAWSVGPIGELFF
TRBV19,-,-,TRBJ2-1,TGTGCCAGTAGTATTTCAGGGCCCAATGAGCAGTTCTTC,CASSISGPNEQFF
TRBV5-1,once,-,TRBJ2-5,TGCGCCAGCAGCTGGGGGCTAGCTGCGGAGACCCAGTACTTC,CASSWGLAAETQYF
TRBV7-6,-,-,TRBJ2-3,TGTGCCAGCAGCCTCAACACGATCACAGATACGCAGTATTTT,CASSLNTITDTQYF
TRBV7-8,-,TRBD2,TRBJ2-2,TGTGCCAGCAGCTTATTGGGACTAGCGGGACTGGTCGGGGAGCTGTTTTTT,CASSLLGLAGLVGELFF
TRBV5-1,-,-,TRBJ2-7,TGCGCCAGCAGCTTGGTGGGAGAAGGGAAGGAGTACTTC,CASSLVGEGKEYF
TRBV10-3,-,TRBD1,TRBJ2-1,TGTGCCATCAGTGAGTCATTAAGGGACAGAAGGCACAATGAGCAGTTCTTC,CAISESLRDRRHNEQFF
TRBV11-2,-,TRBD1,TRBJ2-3,TGTGCCAGCAGCTTACAGGGGGCAAGGGTGACAGATACGCAGTATTTT,CASSLQGARVTDTQYF
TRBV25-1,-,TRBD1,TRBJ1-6,TGTGCCAGCAGTACCGGGACAGGTAGTGCACCCCTCCACTTT,CASSTGTGSAPLHF
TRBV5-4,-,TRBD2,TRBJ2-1,TGTGCCAGCAGCAAGACTAGCGGGAGACCCAGCCTCTACAATGAGCAGTTCTTC,CASSKTSGRPSLYNEQFF
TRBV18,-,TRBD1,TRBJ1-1,TGTGCCAGCTCATCCGGACAGGGGAACACTGAAGCTTTCTTT,CASSSGQGNTEAFF